This section outlines one T cell receptor beta chain sequence together with its context. The sample belongs to a study of identical twins. From the 5' RACE reads, TCRdb called clonotypes with MiXCR, one entry per CDR3 protein. Of about 810,000 distinct CDR3 sequences in the sample, around an eighth are singletons; the top ten hold about 1.5%. Germline V lookup: CDR1 SGHRS, CDR2 YFSETQ. The V end lost 4 bases, the J end lost 4 bases, and 17 bases lay between the germline ends. This CDR3 comprises 15 residues. The sample also formed part of further work on yellow fever vaccine responses in identical twins.

Sequencing was carried out using PBMCs. This rearrangement joins TRBV5-1 to TRBJ1-1, with D maybe TRBD1 (5 bases). The source of this sequence is a woman under 30 in good health. For the CDR3, the DNA is TGCGCCAGCAGCCTTAGTGGGGCTCGTGGCACTGAAGCTTTCTTT. It codes for CASSLSGARGTEAFF. The whole variable domain, remainder taken from reference TRBV5-1 and TRBJ1-1, is KAGVTQTPRYLIKTRGQQVTLSCSPISGHRSVSWYQQTPGQGLQFLFEYFSETQRNKGNFPGRFSGRQFSNSRSEMNVSTLELGDSALYLCASSLSGARGTEAFFGQGTRLTVV.